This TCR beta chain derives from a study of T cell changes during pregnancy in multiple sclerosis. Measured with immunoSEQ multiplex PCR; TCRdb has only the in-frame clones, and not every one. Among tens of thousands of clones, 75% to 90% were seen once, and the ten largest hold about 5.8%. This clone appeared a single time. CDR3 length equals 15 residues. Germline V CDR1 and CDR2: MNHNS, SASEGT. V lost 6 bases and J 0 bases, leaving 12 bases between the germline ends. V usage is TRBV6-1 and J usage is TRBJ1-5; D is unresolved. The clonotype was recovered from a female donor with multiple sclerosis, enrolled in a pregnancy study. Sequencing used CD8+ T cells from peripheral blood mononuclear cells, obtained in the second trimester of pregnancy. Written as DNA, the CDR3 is TGTGCCAGCAGGTCCCTTGGAGGTAGCAATCAGCCCCAGCATTTT. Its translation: CASRSLGGSNQPQHF.